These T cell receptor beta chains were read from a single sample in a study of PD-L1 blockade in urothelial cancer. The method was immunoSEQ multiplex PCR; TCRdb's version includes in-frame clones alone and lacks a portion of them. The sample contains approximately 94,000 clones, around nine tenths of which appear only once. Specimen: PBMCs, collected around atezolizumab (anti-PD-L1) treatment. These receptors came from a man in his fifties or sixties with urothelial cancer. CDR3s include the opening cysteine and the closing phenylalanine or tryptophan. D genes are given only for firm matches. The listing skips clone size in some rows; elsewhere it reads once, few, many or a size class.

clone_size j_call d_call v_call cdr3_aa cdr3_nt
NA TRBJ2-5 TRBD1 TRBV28 CASSLQGVTQYF TGTGCCAGCAGTCTACAGGGGGTGACCCAGTACTTC
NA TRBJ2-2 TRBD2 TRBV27 CASSFLRAGGVGELFF TGTGCCAGCAGTTTTCTCCGAGCGGGAGGGGTCGGGGAGCTGTTTTTT
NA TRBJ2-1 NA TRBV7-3 CASSRTLNEQFF TGTGCCAGCAGCCGGACACTCAATGAGCAGTTCTTC
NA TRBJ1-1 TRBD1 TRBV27 CASSLQGGMNTEAFF TGTGCCAGCAGTTTACAGGGGGGTATGAACACTGAAGCTTTCTTT
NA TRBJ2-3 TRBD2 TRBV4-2 CASSQDSEASGGSTDTQYF TGTGCCAGCAGCCAAGATTCAGAGGCTAGCGGGGGATCCACAGATACGCAGTATTTT
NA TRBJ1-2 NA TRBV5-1 CASSLGQNYGYTF TGCGCCAGCAGCTTGGGACAGAACTATGGCTACACCTTC
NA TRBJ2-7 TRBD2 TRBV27 CASSWTSGAYEQYF TGTGCCAGCAGTTGGACTAGCGGAGCCTACGAGCAGTACTTC
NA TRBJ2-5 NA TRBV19 CASSQGLLGETQYF TGTGCCAGTAGCCAGGGACTCTTGGGGGAGACCCAGTACTTC
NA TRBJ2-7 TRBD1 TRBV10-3 CAISGPGQGLSYEQYF TGTGCCATCAGTGGACCGGGACAGGGCTTATCCTACGAGCAGTACTTC
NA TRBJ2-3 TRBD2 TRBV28 CASPGGVKDTQYF TGTGCCAGCCCGGGGGGGGTTAAAGATACGCAGTATTTT
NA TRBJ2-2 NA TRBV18 CASSPLWGGASPGELFF TGTGCCAGCTCACCCCTCTGGGGGGGCGCGAGTCCCGGGGAGCTGTTTTTT
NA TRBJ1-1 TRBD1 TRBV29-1 CSGNRGKNTEAFF TGCAGCGGTAACAGGGGAAAGAACACTGAAGCTTTCTTT
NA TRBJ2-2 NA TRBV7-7 CASSSPPGIGETGELFF TGTGCTAGCAGCTCCCCCCCGGGGATTGGAGAAACCGGGGAGCTGTTTTTT
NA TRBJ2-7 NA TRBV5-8 CASSFQGSYYEQYF TGTGCCAGCAGCTTTCAGGGGTCCTACTACGAGCAGTACTTC
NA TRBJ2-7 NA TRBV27 CASSRPSYPKSYEQYF TGTGCCAGCAGCCGCCCCTCTTACCCTAAATCCTACGAGCAGTACTTC
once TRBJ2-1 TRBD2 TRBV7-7 CASSLGSGVYNEQFF TGTGCCAGCAGCTTAGGCAGCGGGGTTTACAATGAGCAGTTCTTC
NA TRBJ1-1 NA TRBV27 CASSGTVNTEAFF TGTGCCAGCAGCGGAACAGTGAACACTGAAGCTTTCTTT
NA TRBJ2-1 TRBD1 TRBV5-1 CASSDGTGANNEQFF TGCGCCAGCAGCGACGGGACAGGGGCAAACAATGAGCAGTTCTTC
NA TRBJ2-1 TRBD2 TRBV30 CAWAGWTSGNEQFF TGTGCCTGGGCCGGCTGGACTAGCGGGAATGAGCAGTTCTTC
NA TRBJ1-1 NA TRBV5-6 CASSLIGTYGEAFF TGTGCCAGCAGCCTCATAGGGACATATGGTGAAGCTTTCTTT
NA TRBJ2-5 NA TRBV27 CASSFWASRETQYF TGTGCCAGCAGTTTCTGGGCTAGCAGAGAGACCCAGTACTTC
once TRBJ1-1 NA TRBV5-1 CASSARTANTEAFF TGCGCCAGCAGCGCCCGGACAGCTAACACTGAAGCTTTCTTT
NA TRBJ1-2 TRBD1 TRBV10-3 CAITAGGKGYGYTF TGTGCCATCACGGCAGGGGGCAAGGGCTATGGCTACACCTTC
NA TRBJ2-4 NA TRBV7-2 CASSLVGGWNIQYF TGTGCCAGCAGCTTAGTAGGAGGGTGGAACATTCAGTACTTC
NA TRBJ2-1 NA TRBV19 CASRWRQGFNEQFF TGTGCCAGCCGCTGGCGGCAGGGGTTCAATGAGCAGTTCTTC
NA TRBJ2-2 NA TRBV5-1 CASSLEGYTGELFF TGCGCCAGCAGCTTAGAGGGATACACCGGGGAGCTGTTTTTT
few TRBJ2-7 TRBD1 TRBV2 CASRPDRGRAYEQYF TGTGCCAGCAGACCCGACAGGGGGAGGGCCTACGAGCAGTACTTC
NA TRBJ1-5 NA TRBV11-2 CASSLGAANQPQHF TGTGCCAGCAGCTTAGGGGCAGCCAATCAGCCCCAGCATTTT
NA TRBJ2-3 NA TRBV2 CASSELGPTDTQYF TGTGCCAGCAGTGAGTTGGGGCCCACAGATACGCAGTATTTT
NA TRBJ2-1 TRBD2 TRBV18 CASSQERGAPSYNEQFF TGTGCCAGCTCACAGGAGCGGGGGGCCCCTTCCTACAATGAGCAGTTCTTC
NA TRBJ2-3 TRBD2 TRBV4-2 CASSQSRTSGGIRRGTDTQYF TGTGCCAGCAGCCAATCACGGACTAGCGGGGGGATCCGGCGGGGCACAGATACGCAGTATTTT
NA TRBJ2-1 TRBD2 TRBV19 CASRAWASGASSYNEQFF TGTGCCAGTAGGGCCTGGGCTAGCGGGGCTAGCTCCTACAATGAGCAGTTCTTC
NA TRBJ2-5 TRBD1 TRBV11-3 CASSLGTGDPQETQYF TGTGCCAGCAGCTTAGGTACAGGGGACCCCCAAGAGACCCAGTACTTC
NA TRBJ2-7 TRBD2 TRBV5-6 CASSPGLAGSYEQYF TGTGCCAGCAGCCCGGGACTAGCCGGCTCCTACGAGCAGTACTTC
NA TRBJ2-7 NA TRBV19 CASSITWSRGFDEQYF TGTGCCAGTAGTATAACGTGGTCCCGGGGGTTCGACGAGCAGTACTTC
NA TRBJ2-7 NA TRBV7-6 CASSLGRRYEQYF TGTGCCAGCAGCCTAGGGAGGAGGTACGAGCAGTACTTC
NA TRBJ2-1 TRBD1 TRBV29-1 CSVSPPGQGYNEQFF TGCAGCGTCAGCCCCCCGGGACAGGGGTACAATGAGCAGTTCTTC
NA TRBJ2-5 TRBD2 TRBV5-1 CASSPTASGETQYF TGCGCCAGCAGCCCGACGGCTAGCGGAGAGACCCAGTACTTC
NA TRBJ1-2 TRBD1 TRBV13 CASSLRDRGSYGYTF TGTGCCAGCAGCTTACGGGACAGGGGATCCTATGGCTACACCTTC
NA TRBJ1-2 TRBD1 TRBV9 CASSAVLGQGKGYTF TGTGCCAGCAGCGCGGTGCTGGGACAGGGTAAGGGCTACACCTTC
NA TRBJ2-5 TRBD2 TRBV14 CASSLAGGSPGTQYF TGTGCCAGCAGCCTAGCGGGGGGCTCTCCGGGGACCCAGTACTTC
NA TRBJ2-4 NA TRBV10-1 CAITGSKNIQYF TGCGCCATTACCGGGTCCAAAAACATTCAGTACTTC
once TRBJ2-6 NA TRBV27 CATASSGANVLTF TGTGCCACCGCGTCCTCTGGGGCCAACGTCCTGACTTTC
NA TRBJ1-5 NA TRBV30 CAWRKEGQPQHF TGTGCCTGGAGGAAAGAGGGTCAGCCCCAGCATTTT
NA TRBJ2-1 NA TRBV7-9 CASSTAGTIYEQFF TGTGCCAGCAGCACGGCCGGGACAATATACGAGCAGTTCTTC
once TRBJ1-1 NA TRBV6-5 CASIPSRNTEAFF TGTGCCAGCATCCCAAGCCGGAACACTGAAGCTTTCTTT
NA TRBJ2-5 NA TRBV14 CASSQALSGSETQYF TGTGCCAGCAGCCAAGCTTTGTCCGGGTCTGAGACCCAGTACTTC
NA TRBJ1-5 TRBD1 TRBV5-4 CASSYQGGNQPQHF TGTGCCAGCAGCTATCAGGGGGGAAATCAGCCCCAGCATTTT
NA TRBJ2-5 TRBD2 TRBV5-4 CASSSRTSGGARETQYF TGTGCCAGCAGCTCTAGGACTAGCGGGGGGGCACGTGAGACCCAGTACTTC
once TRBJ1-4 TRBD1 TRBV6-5 CASSRDRGEKLFF TGTGCCAGCAGTCGTGACAGGGGTGAAAAACTGTTTTTT
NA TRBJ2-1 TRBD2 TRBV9 CASSGASGSSYNEQFF TGTGCCAGCAGCGGGGCTAGCGGGAGCTCCTACAATGAGCAGTTCTTC
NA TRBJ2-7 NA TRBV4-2 CASSPAGTSSSYEQYF TGTGCCAGCAGCCCTGCCGGGACTTCGAGCTCCTACGAGCAGTACTTC
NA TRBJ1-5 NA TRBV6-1 CASSARTSNQPQHF TGTGCCAGCAGTGCCAGGACAAGCAATCAGCCCCAGCATTTT
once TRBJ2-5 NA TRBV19 CASSIEGRLAEETQYF TGTGCCAGTAGTATAGAGGGGCGTCTTGCGGAAGAGACCCAGTACTTC
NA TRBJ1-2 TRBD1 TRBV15 CATSTATGLDYGYTF TGTGCCACCAGCACAGCGACAGGGTTGGACTATGGCTACACCTTC